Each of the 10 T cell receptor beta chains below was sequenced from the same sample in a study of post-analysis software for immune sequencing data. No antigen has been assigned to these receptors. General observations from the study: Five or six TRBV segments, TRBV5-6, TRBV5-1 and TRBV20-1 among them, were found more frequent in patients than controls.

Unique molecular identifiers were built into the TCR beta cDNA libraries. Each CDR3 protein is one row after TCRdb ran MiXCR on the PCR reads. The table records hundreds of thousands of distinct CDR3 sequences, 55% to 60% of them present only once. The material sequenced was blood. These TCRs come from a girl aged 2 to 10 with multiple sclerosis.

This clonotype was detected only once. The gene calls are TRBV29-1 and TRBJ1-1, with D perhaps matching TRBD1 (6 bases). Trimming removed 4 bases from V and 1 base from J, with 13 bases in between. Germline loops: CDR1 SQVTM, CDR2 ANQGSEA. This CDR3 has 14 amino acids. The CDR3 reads CSVVEQGRNTEAFF. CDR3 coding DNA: TGCAGCGTTGTTGAGCAGGGGAGGAACACTGAAGCTTTCTTT.

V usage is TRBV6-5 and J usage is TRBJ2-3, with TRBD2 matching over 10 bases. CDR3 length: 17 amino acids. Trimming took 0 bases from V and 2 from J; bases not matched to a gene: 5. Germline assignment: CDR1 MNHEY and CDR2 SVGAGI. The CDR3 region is CASSYSASGSLTDTQYF. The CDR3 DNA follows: TGTGCCAGCAGTTACTCGGCTAGCGGGAGTCTCACAGATACGCAGTATTTT.

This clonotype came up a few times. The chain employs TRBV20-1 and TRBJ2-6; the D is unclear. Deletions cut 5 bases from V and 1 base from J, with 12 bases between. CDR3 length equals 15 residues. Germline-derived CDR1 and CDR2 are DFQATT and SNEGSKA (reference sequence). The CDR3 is CSARNALSGANVLTF. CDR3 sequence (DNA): TGCAGTGCTCGAAATGCGCTTTCTGGGGCCAACGTCCTGACTTTC.

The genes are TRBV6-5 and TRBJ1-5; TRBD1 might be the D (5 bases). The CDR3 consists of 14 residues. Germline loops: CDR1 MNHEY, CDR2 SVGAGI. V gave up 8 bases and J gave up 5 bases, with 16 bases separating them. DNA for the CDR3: TGTGCCAGCTCAGAAGGGGCTCTGGATCAGCCCCAGCATTTT. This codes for CASSEGALDQPQHF.

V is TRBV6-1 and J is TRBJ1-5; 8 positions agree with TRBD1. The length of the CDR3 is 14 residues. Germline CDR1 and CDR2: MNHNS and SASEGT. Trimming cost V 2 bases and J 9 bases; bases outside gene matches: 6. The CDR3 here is CASSEMGQELPQHF. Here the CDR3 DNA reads TGTGCCAGCAGTGAAATGGGACAGGAGTTGCCCCAGCATTTT.

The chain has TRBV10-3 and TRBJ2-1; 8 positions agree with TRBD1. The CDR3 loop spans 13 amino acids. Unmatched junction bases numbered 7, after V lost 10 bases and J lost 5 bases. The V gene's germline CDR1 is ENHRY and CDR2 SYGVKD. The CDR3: CATGQGRDNEQFF. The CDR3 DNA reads TGTGCCACCGGACAGGGAAGGGACAATGAGCAGTTCTTC.

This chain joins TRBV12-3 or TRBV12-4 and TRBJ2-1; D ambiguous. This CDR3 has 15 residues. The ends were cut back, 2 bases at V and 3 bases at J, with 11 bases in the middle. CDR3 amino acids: CASSLRVVDYNEQFF. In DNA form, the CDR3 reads TGTGCCAGCAGTTTAAGGGTAGTCGACTACAATGAGCAGTTCTTC.

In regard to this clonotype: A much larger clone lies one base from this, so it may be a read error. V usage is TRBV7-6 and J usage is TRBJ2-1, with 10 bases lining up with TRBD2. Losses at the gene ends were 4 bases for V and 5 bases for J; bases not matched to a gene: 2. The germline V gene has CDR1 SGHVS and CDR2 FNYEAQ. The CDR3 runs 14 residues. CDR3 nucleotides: TGTGCCAGCAGCTCAGCGGGAGGGAACAATGAGCAGTTCTTC. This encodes CASSSAGGNNEQFF.

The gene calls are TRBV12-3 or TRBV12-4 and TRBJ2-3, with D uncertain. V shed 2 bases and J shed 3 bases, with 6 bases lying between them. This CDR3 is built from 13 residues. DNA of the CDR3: TGTGCCAGCAGTTTATTGGAGACAGATACGCAGTATTTT. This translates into CASSLLETDTQYF.

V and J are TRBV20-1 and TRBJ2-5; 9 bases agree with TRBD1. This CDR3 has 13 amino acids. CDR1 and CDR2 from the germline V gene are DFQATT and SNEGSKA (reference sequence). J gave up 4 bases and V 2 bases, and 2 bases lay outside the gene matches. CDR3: CSARSTGGETQYF. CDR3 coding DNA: TGCAGTGCTAGATCGACAGGGGGAGAGACCCAGTACTTC.